This T cell receptor beta chain was recovered during a study of T-cell reconstitution after alpha-beta-depleted transplantation in children. A TCRbeta library incorporating unique molecular identifiers was prepared. Via MiXCR, TCRdb re-called the PCR reads, giving one row per CDR3 protein. Seen here are approximately 230,000 distinct CDR3 sequences, about 24% observed once, and the top ten hold 4% to 6%. This CDR3 spans 17 amino acids. Looked up from germline, CDR1 is SGHRS and CDR2 is YFSETQ. V trimming: 4 bases; J trimming: 0 bases; junction bases outside the gene matches: 9. The genes are TRBV5-1 and TRBJ1-1; 10 nucleotides match TRBD1. The sample consisted of PBMCs, mostly from graft donor cells, taken 360 days after TCRalphabeta/CD19-depleted stem cell transplant. This TCR came from a female patient aged 2-9 years who had a stem cell transplant for congenital amegakaryocytic thrombocytopenia, so the T cells may come from the graft donor. The CDR3 sequence: CASSLGTGVSMNTEAFF. DNA for the CDR3: TGCGCCAGCAGCCTGGGGACAGGGGTTTCCATGAACACTGAAGCTTTCTTT. The complete variable domain, with remaining parts taken from reference TRBV5-1 and TRBJ1-1, reads KAGVTQTPRYLIKTRGQQVTLSCSPISGHRSVSWYQQTPGQGLQFLFEYFSETQRNKGNFPGRFSGRQFSNSRSEMNVSTLELGDSALYLCASSLGTGVSMNTEAFFGQGTRLTVV.